A single sample is the source of the 17 T cell receptor beta chains below, sequenced in a study of radiotherapy plus CTLA-4 blockade in lung cancer. Some clones are missing from TCRdb's copy, which holds only in-frame ones; the method was immunoSEQ multiplex PCR. The table includes 85,000 to 90,000 clones, roughly 86% detected once. The specimen was peripheral blood, collected from a patient treated with radiotherapy plus ipilimumab. These receptors originate from a human donor with non-small cell lung cancer that progressed on radiotherapy plus ipilimumab.

The chain has TRBV12-5 and TRBJ2-1, with D hard to call. Germline loops: CDR1 LGHNT, CDR2 FRNRAP. CDR3 length: 12 residues. V was cut by 6 bases and J by 5 bases, with 8 bases left in between. This CDR3 reads CASGEPDNEQFF. Here the CDR3 DNA reads TGTGCTAGTGGGGAACCAGACAATGAGCAGTTCTTC.

This chain connects TRBV4-1 to TRBJ2-3; D ambiguous. Germline loops: CDR1 MGHRA, CDR2 YSYEKL. The germline V and J ends were trimmed by 0 bases and 2 bases, with 9 bases remaining between them. The CDR3 is made up of 15 amino acids. CDR3 in DNA: TGCGCCAGCAGCCAAGATTTATCGCCCACAGATACGCAGTATTTT. Its protein is CASSQDLSPTDTQYF.

The rearrangement joins TRBV4-3 to TRBJ2-1; TRBD2 might be the D (5 bases). Per the germline V gene, CDR1 is LGHNA and CDR2 is YSLEER. This CDR3 contains 16 residues. Trimming left V 3 bases short and J 4 bases short, with 16 bases between. The CDR3 region is CASSQENGVAYNEQFF. The DNA of the CDR3 is TGCGCCAGCAGCCAGGAGAACGGGGTGGCGTACAATGAGCAGTTCTTC.

This clone has a handful of counts. The genes are TRBV19 and TRBJ1-6, with 9 bases identical to TRBD1. The CDR3 totals 16 residues. From germline, CDR1 is LNHDA and CDR2 SQIVND (reference sequence). V gave up 5 bases and J gave up 11 bases; unmatched junction bases: 13. The CDR3 region is CASSQLTGTGLAPLHF. The CDR3 DNA reads TGTGCCAGTAGTCAATTAACCGGGACAGGGCTGGCACCCCTCCACTTT.

This clone has a handful of counts. The J gene is TRBJ1-6, the V gene TRBV7-9; 7 positions match TRBD1. Germline V gene data show CDR1 as SEHNR and CDR2 as FQNEAQ (reference sequence). The V segment lost 5 bases and the J segment 5 bases; nucleotides outside the gene matches: 6. The length of the CDR3 is 15 residues. The DNA of the CDR3 is TGTGCCAGCAGCCTACGGGACAGTCATAATTCACCCCTCCACTTT. Amino acids: CASSLRDSHNSPLHF. Drawing the rest from reference TRBV7-9 and TRBJ1-6, the complete variable domain is DTGVSQNPRHKITKRGQNVTFRCDPISEHNRLYWYRQTLGQGPEFLTYFQNEAQLEKSRLLSDRFSAERPKGSFSTLEIQRTEQGDSAMYLCASSLRDSHNSPLHFGNGTRLTVT.

V and J are TRBV19 and TRBJ1-4; D uncertain. This CDR3 contains 15 residues. CDR1 LNHDA and CDR2 SQIVND come from the germline V gene (reference sequence). The V and J ends lost 6 bases and 0 bases respectively, with 11 bases between them. The CDR3 reads CASSLFEATNEKLFF. The CDR3 DNA reads TGTGCCAGTAGCCTCTTTGAAGCAACTAATGAAAAACTGTTTTTT. The full variable domain, rest sourced from reference TRBV19 and TRBJ1-4, is DGGITQSPKYLFRKEGQNVTLSCEQNLNHDAMYWYRQDPGQGLRLIYYSQIVNDFQKGDIAEGYSVSREKKESFPLTVTSAQKNPTAFYLCASSLFEATNEKLFFGSGTQLSVL.

The chain couples TRBV7-2 to TRBJ1-5; 9 bases fit TRBD1. There are 14 residues in the CDR3. With 6 bases clipped from V and 2 bases from J, the junction kept 2 bases outside the gene matches. CDR1 and CDR2 from the germline V gene are SGHTA and FQGNSA. The CDR3 DNA follows: TGTGCCAGCAGACGGACAGGGGGCAATCAGCCCCAGCATTTT. It is translated as CASRRTGGNQPQHF.

CDR3 bases: TGTGCCAGCAGCCAAGGGGGGCCCTACGAGCAGTACTTC. It encodes CASSQGGPYEQYF. The chain joins TRBV4-2 to TRBJ2-7; a weak D match, TRBD1 (6 bases). The V end lost 1 base, the J end lost 2 bases, and 6 bases lay between the germline ends. The CDR3 extends over 13 amino acids. CDR1 and CDR2 (germline): LGHNA, YNFKEQ.

The rearrangement links TRBV21-1 to TRBJ2-7; the table's D call TRBD2 went unverified against the DNA. TRBV21-1 is designated a pseudogene. The CDR3 runs 16 residues. The CDR3: CASSPLRGDRRGEQYF. CDR3 coding DNA: TGTGCCAGCAGCCCTTTAAGGGGGGACCGGCGGGGGGAGCAGTACTTC.

The CDR3 sequence: CSVERGSSTEAFF. The CDR3 DNA reads as TGCAGCGTTGAACGGGGGTCAAGTACTGAAGCTTTCTTT. The V gene is TRBV29-1, the J gene TRBJ1-1, with a weak D call TRBD1 (5 bases). CDR3 length equals 13 residues. V gave up 2 bases and J gave up 5 bases, with 12 bases separating them. The germline gives CDR1 SQVTM, CDR2 ANQGSEA.

This clone was observed a single time. The chain has TRBV7-2 and TRBJ2-5; D is undetermined. The DNA end is more similar to TRBJ2-7, so the J call may be wrong. There are 12 residues in the CDR3. Germline lookup yields CDR1 SGHTA and CDR2 FQGNSA. The CDR3 sequence is CASSPVVYEQYF. The CDR3 DNA is TGTGCCAGCAGCCCCGTCGTGTACGAGCAGTACTTC.

This clone was seen a handful of times. In nucleotides, the CDR3 is TGTGCCAGCAGTTTGGAGGGCCCCTACGAGCAGTACTTC. Translated: CASSLEGPYEQYF. The J gene is TRBJ2-7, the V gene TRBV28; tentative D call: TRBD2 (6 bases). The CDR3 covers 13 residues. The germline V and J ends were trimmed by 3 bases and 2 bases, with 8 bases remaining between them. CDR1 and CDR2 (germline): MDHEN, SYDVKM.

The CDR3 region is CAWSGDRAIYNEQFF. CDR3 DNA: TGTGCCTGGAGTGGGGACAGGGCAATCTACAATGAGCAGTTCTTC. The V call is TRBV30, the J call TRBJ2-1; 9 bases align to TRBD1. The V and J ends lost 1 base and 3 bases, in that order; junction bases with no gene match: 4. The length of the CDR3 is 15 residues. Germline-derived CDR1 and CDR2 are GTSNPN and SVGIG (reference sequence).

The CDR3 reads CASGDPGRGKGYTF. CDR3 nucleotides: TGCGCCAGCGGAGACCCGGGACGGGGTAAGGGCTACACCTTC. The rearrangement joins TRBV5-1 to TRBJ1-2; weak D call: TRBD1 (5 bases). Germline CDR1 and CDR2: SGHRS and YFSETQ. The CDR3 is 14 amino acids. Trimming cost V 7 bases and J 8 bases, with 21 bases left between them.

Points on this clone: In the same sample, other DNA sequences code for this CDR3. The V and J genes are TRBV9 and TRBJ1-2; D is undetermined. Per the germline V gene, CDR1 is SGDLS and CDR2 is YYNGEE. There are 13 residues in the CDR3. V shed 0 bases and J shed 2 bases, with 5 bases lying between them. For the CDR3, the DNA is TGTGCCAGCAGCGTAGGCACCAACTATGGCTACACCTTC. Translated, it gives CASSVGTNYGYTF.

The CDR3 DNA reads TGTGCCAGCAGCTTGAGGCGCGGGACTAGCGGGAGTGGTGAGCAGTTCTTC. This sequence encodes CASSLRRGTSGSGEQFF. This rearrangement joins TRBV7-9 to TRBJ2-1; 14 nucleotides match TRBD2. CDR3 length: 17 residues. Germline CDR1 and CDR2: SEHNR and FQNEAQ (reference sequence). J gave up 9 bases and V 3 bases, and 10 bases lay outside the gene matches.

The rearrangement links TRBV12-2 to TRBJ2-7; the table's D call of TRBD2 was not tested on the DNA. TRBV12-2 is labeled a pseudogene. The CDR3 totals 12 residues. CDR3 bases: TGTGCAAGTCGCCCTTACTATCACGAGCAGTACTTC. Translating it yields CASRPYYHEQYF.